This T cell receptor beta chain stems from a study of blood T cell repertoires in COVID-19 (dated by TCRdb to the early 2020s). Concerning the study at large: The collaborator samples originated in the United States, Italy and Spain and spanned the acute and convalescent phases of COVID-19. The repertoires were released in a freely available public database intended as a resource for research on the immune response to SARS-CoV-2. Sample metadata almost always included a de-identified subject ID, COVID-19 status, age in years and sex. The prospective study material was composed of cDNA or gDNA derived from T cells, B-cell-depleted T cells, or PBMCs. The samples were drawn from two sources: the first 160 participants of the ongoing ImmuneRACE study, and 950 to 1,500 subjects contributed by 6 global collaborators. HLA class I and class II types, where available, came from metadata supplied by the sample provider rather than from assay-based typing. Deeply sampled blood TCRbeta repertoires from subjects exposed to, actively infected with, or recovered from COVID-19 were included in the dataset. Paper-wide results and their limitations: The quantity of clinical and demographic metadata differed by source and by participant and was supplied without curation.

This clone was recorded only once. Its antigen remains unidentified. Base quality data are lacking; no much larger clone is found one base away. The collaborating institutions used their own protocols to collect whole blood in K2EDTA tubes. For TCRbeta analysis, collaborators shipped samples as frozen whole blood, isolated PBMCs, or DNA extracted from either of those sample types. TCRbeta CDR3 regions were amplified from genomic DNA using the immunoSEQ Assay, a bias-controlled multiplex PCR. In the original analysis: The number of nucleated cells in each sample was estimated by amplification of reference gene primers within the assay. To quantify the absolute abundance of each unique TCRbeta CDR3 rearrangement, sequence reads were collapsed and filtered. For each sample, productive Simpson clonality was calculated by taking the square root of Simpson's diversity index across productive rearrangements. Entries here come from immuneACCESS through TCRdb and include only in-frame sequences with V and J called. Some clones fail to appear in such tables; in the studies checked, an unresolved V gene covers under half of the shortfall, and the cause of the remainder is unknown. V, J and clone size are those of that table, while D and trimming were read from the DNA. The sample table holds roughly 100,000 clones, of which more than 85% were seen once. In total, the top ten clones hold roughly 4.3% of the sample.

The specimen was peripheral blood. The clonotype comes from a young man with acute or convalescent COVID-19.

The sequence in DNA is TGTGCCAGCAGCGCTCGACAGGGATCACAGAGCTCCTACAATGAGCAGTTCTTC. Its translation is CASSARQGSQSSYNEQFF. This receptor chain uses TRBV9 and TRBJ2-1, with 7 bases aligning to TRBD1. V lost 3 bases and J lost 0 bases, and the count of bases not matched to a germline gene is 12. The CDR1 and CDR2 encoded by the germline V gene are SGDLS and YYNGEE. The CDR3 contains 18 residues, cysteine and phenylalanine counted. Only the CDR3 portion is preserved as DNA: 54 bases, with reading frame beginning at the first base.